This entry describes one T cell receptor (beta chain). Sequencing used immunoSEQ multiplex PCR; TCRdb keeps in-frame clones, though not all of them. Of about 52,000 clones detected, roughly 94% appear once; the ten largest clones hold approximately 2.2%. The sample belongs to a study of control samples from healthy donors and cancer patients. Germline CDR1 is MNHEY and CDR2 is SVGAGI. V lost 7 bases to trimming and J lost 5 bases; unmatched junction nucleotides: 7. This CDR3 has 14 residues. The V call is TRBV6-5, the J call TRBJ1-4; 7 bases are a match to TRBD1. The receptor comes from a man younger than 45 in good health. Specimen: blood. In DNA, the CDR3 is TGTGCCAGCACAAACAGGGGACAGAATGAAAAACTGTTTTTT. As protein: CASTNRGQNEKLFF.